One and the same sample provided the 20 T cell receptor beta chains below, sequenced in a study of blood T cells in healthy people across ages. A second PCR, run for about 7 to 12 cycles, used a sample-barcoded 5' primer plus a J-beta primer mix. TCRdb called the 5' RACE reads again in MiXCR, with one record for every CDR3 protein. This repertoire shows under 1,000,000 distinct CDR3 sequences, 30% to 45% found once; its top ten account for around 13%. Sequenced sample: blood. Receptor source: a man younger than 30 in good health.

As to this clonotype: A read error may produce the germline difference seen at one junction end. The rearrangement uses TRBV27 and TRBJ2-7; D may correspond to TRBD1 or TRBD2 (6 bases each). The CDR3 is made up of 19 amino acids. CDR1 and CDR2 (germline): MNHEY, SMNVEV (reference sequence). The CDR3 DNA reads as TGTGCCAGCGGTTTACAGTTACCGGGGGCCGAGGACAGAACCTACGAGCAGTACTTC. As protein: CASGLQLPGAEDRTYEQYF.

This chain uses TRBV2 with TRBJ1-5, with a weak D call TRBD1 (5 bases). Germline values: CDR1 SNHLY, CDR2 FYNNEI. The CDR3 is 15 residues long. V lost 7 bases and J 3 bases, leaving 16 bases between the germline ends. The CDR3 spells CASKAPGRTNQPQHF. DNA of the CDR3: TGTGCCAGCAAGGCCCCGGGGCGAACCAATCAGCCCCAGCATTTT.

The chain combines TRBV7-2 with TRBJ2-5, with D possibly matching TRBD1 (6 bases). The V end lost 2 bases, the J end lost 5 bases, and 9 bases lay between the germline ends. Germline lookup yields CDR1 SGHTA and CDR2 FQGNSA. The CDR3 contains 13 residues. The chain's CDR3 is CASSLNQGETQYF. The DNA for the CDR3 is TGTGCCAGCAGCTTAAACCAGGGGGAGACCCAGTACTTC.

The chain employs TRBV20-1 and TRBJ2-5; possible D gene TRBD1, 6 bases. V was cut by 5 bases and J by 5 bases, with 15 bases left in between. The CDR3 is 13 residues long. The germline CDR1 and CDR2 sequences are DFQATT and SNEGSKA (reference sequence). This CDR3 is CSAPSRGRETQYF. CDR3 DNA: TGCAGTGCTCCTTCCAGGGGTAGGGAGACCCAGTACTTC.

This rearrangement joins TRBV6-5 to TRBJ2-4; D is perhaps TRBD1 (6 bases). The CDR3 covers 15 residues. Deletions cut 6 bases from V and 0 bases from J, with 12 bases between. CDR1 is MNHEY, CDR2 SVGAGI, per germline. The CDR3: CASSDSGVAKNIQYF. The DNA for the CDR3 is TGTGCCAGCAGCGACTCAGGGGTAGCCAAAAACATTCAGTACTTC.

The table lists this clonotype with a few counts. J is TRBJ2-1 and V is TRBV7-3, with D possibly matching TRBD2 (6 bases). Trimming took 0 bases from V and 2 from J, leaving 8 bases between them. The CDR3 is made up of 15 amino acids. CDR1 and CDR2 from the germline V gene are SGHTA and FQGTGA. CDR3 sequence (DNA): TGTGCCAGCAGCTTAACGTGGGGGGCCTACAATGAGCAGTTCTTC. Protein: CASSLTWGAYNEQFF.

V is TRBV20-1 and J is TRBJ1-1; a possible D gene is TRBD1 (5 bases). This CDR3 has 11 residues. Germline V gene sequence: CDR1 DFQATT, CDR2 SNEGSKA (reference sequence). Trimming removed 8 bases at V and 5 bases at J, with 12 bases between. CDR3 sequence: CSMRGETEAFF. CDR3 nucleotide sequence: TGCAGTATGAGAGGGGAGACTGAAGCTTTCTTT.

This chain uses TRBV6-2 or TRBV6-3 with TRBJ2-5; no definite D call. Trimming cost V 5 bases and J 11 bases, with 24 bases left between them. CDR3 size: 15 residues. Germline CDR1 reads MNHEY; CDR2 reads SVGEGT. The CDR3 here is CASSTQSTKGSEQYF. CDR3 coding DNA: TGTGCCAGCAGTACCCAATCGACCAAGGGCTCGGAGCAGTACTTC.

This chain connects TRBV12-3 or TRBV12-4 to TRBJ1-1; D might be TRBD1 (5 bases). The germline V and J ends were trimmed by 8 bases and 4 bases, with 20 bases remaining between them. The CDR3 extends over 15 amino acids. DNA for the CDR3: TGTGCCAGCCTCCCTGGGGTGGGGGGTGGCACTGAAGCTTTCTTT. This codes for CASLPGVGGGTEAFF.

The chain combines TRBV4-3 with TRBJ2-1; D tentatively reads TRBD1 or TRBD2 (5 bases each). This CDR3 region has 18 residues. Deletions cut 2 bases from V and 4 bases from J, with 21 bases between. In germline, CDR1 is LGHNA, CDR2 YSLEER. The CDR3: CASSQFVKGGGPYNEQFF. In DNA, the CDR3 is TGCGCCAGCAGCCAATTCGTAAAAGGTGGGGGACCGTACAATGAGCAGTTCTTC.

CDR3 residues: CASSKASGQGYNEQYF. CDR3 sequence (DNA): TGTGCCAGCAGCAAAGCCTCGGGACAGGGGTACAATGAGCAGTACTTC. This chain uses TRBV7-8 with TRBJ2-1; TRBD1 aligns across 10 bases. The DNA end is a closer match to TRBJ2-7, so the J assignment may be wrong. Germline lookup yields CDR1 SGHVS and CDR2 FQNEAQ. The CDR3 runs to 16 residues.

In its sample, this clonotype was seen a few times. This rearrangement joins TRBV7-9 to TRBJ1-2; no firm D call. Germline CDR1 SEHNR, CDR2 FQNEAQ (reference sequence). The CDR3 runs 15 residues. The ends were cut back, 3 bases at V and 4 bases at J, with 15 bases in the middle. The CDR3 DNA is TGTGCCAGCAGCTTTACGGCTGGGTTGAGCTATGGCTACACCTTC. This codes for CASSFTAGLSYGYTF.

CDR3 sequence: CASSLAGALHQETQFF. The CDR3 coding sequence is TGTGCCAGCAGCTTGGCAGGGGCGTTACACCAAGAGACCCAGTTCTTC. This rearrangement joins TRBV5-4 to TRBJ2-1, with D possibly being TRBD1 (6 bases). V was clipped by 0 bases and J by 13 bases, with 23 bases between them. This CDR3 is 16 amino acids long. Germline CDR1 and CDR2: SGHNT and YYREEE (reference sequence). Using reference TRBV5-4 and TRBJ2-1 for the parts outside the CDR3, the full variable domain is ETGVTQSPTHLIKTRGQQVTLRCSSQSGHNTVSWYQQALGQGPQFIFQYYREEENGRGNFPPRFSGLQFPNYSSELNVNALELDDSALYLCASSLAGALHQETQFFGPGTRLTVL.

The chain carries TRBV5-5 and TRBJ1-4; D gene uncertain. Germline V gene lookup returns CDR1 SGHKS and CDR2 YYEKEE (reference sequence). V gave up 0 bases and J gave up 5 bases, with 8 bases separating them. This CDR3 is 14 amino acids long. The CDR3 spells CASSLGAENEKLFF. The CDR3 nucleotides read TGTGCCAGCAGCTTGGGGGCAGAAAATGAAAAACTGTTTTTT.

This chain joins TRBV4-1 and TRBJ1-2, with D maybe TRBD1 (5 bases). The CDR3 has 15 residues. Looked up from germline, CDR1 is MGHRA and CDR2 is YSYEKL. With 3 bases removed from V and 6 bases from J, the gap between germline ends came to 17 bases. CDR3 DNA: TGCGCCAGCAGCCACGCCCGGGGCAATTTCAATGGCTACACCTTC. It translates to CASSHARGNFNGYTF.

This clonotype was recorded many times. This chain links TRBV20-1 with TRBJ2-5; D is undetermined. Germline V gene sequence: CDR1 DFQATT, CDR2 SNEGSKA (reference sequence). V lost 1 base and J lost 2, with 5 bases in between. The CDR3 is 12 residues long. CDR3: CSARGGQETQYF. CDR3 DNA: TGCAGTGCTAGAGGGGGACAAGAGACCCAGTACTTC.

The chain recombines TRBV2 with TRBJ1-1, with D tentatively TRBD1 (5 bases). Per the germline V gene, CDR1 is SNHLY and CDR2 is FYNNEI. This CDR3 contains 16 residues. V lost 6 bases and J lost 1, with 18 bases in between. The CDR3 coding sequence is TGTGCCAGCAGGGAGCCGACCAGGACACAGAACACTGAAGCTTTCTTT. Its protein is CASREPTRTQNTEAFF.

The chain has TRBV19 and TRBJ1-5, with a possible D match to TRBD1 (5 bases). Trimming cost V 5 bases and J 0 bases, with 14 bases left between them. The germline CDR1 and CDR2 sequences are LNHDA and SQIVND (reference sequence). This CDR3 is 16 amino acids long. The CDR3 bases are TGTGCCAGTAGTCCGATGACAGACTATAGCAATCAGCCCCAGCATTTT. This translates into CASSPMTDYSNQPQHF.

As regards this clonotype: A single base separates this from a much larger clone, so it may be a read error. The chain has TRBV20-1 and TRBJ2-5; D is perhaps TRBD2 (5 bases). The germline CDR1 and CDR2 sequences are DFQATT and SNEGSKA (reference sequence). Trimming cost V 3 bases and J 11 bases, with 19 bases left between them. The CDR3 is 13 residues long. The DNA of the CDR3 is TGCAGTGCTAGTCGGGGTATTGGCAATGAGCAGTACTTC. This encodes CSASRGIGNEQYF.

A word on this clonotype: The junction departs from the called germline gene at one end, perhaps through a read error. The chain couples TRBV20-1 to TRBJ2-1, with 7 positions matching TRBD1. The germline V gene has CDR1 DFQATT and CDR2 SNEGSKA (reference sequence). CDR3 length: 17 amino acids. CDR3 sequence: CSARVPLEDRPYNERFF. Written as DNA, the CDR3 is TGCAGTGCTAGAGTCCCACTCGAGGACAGGCCCTACAATGAGCGGTTCTTC.